This T cell receptor beta chain emerged from a study of blood T cells in healthy people across ages (dated by TCRdb to 2015 to 2017). Regarding the study in general: In model experiments, roughly one uniquely barcoded TCR beta cDNA molecule per two T cells was captured by template switching. To track age-related changes in TCR beta repertoire diversity, the study relied on deep sequencing normalized with unique cDNA molecular identifiers. Donors were grouped into four age groups: young (average approximately 16 years), middle-aged (less than 40), aged (over 55) and long-lived (approximately 82). Donors of different ages were randomly distributed across sequencing lanes to avoid experimental bias. For two donors (one aged 18 to 30 and one aged 80 or older), the study analyzed two additional independent replicas of 1 million unique cDNA reads from the same blood draw.

CDR1 and CDR2, looked up from the germline V gene, are SGHAT and FQNNGV. Inclusive of the bounding cysteine and phenylalanine, the CDR3 is 16 residues long. The CDR3 DNA has 48 bases and is translated from base 1. Here is what the overall study found, with its caveats: Estimates of total diversity from one million sequenced T cells were regarded as lower bounds and underestimates. Because profiling used bulk unsorted PBMCs, naive and antigen-experienced compartments could not be compared conclusively. A strong correlation was found between observed TCR beta diversity and the percentage of naive T cells measured by flow cytometry. Compared with the aged group, more naive CD4+ T cells, fewer expanded clones and increased TCR diversity were shown by the long-lived group, suggesting age selection. As age increased, observed TCR beta diversity per million T cells dropped in a roughly linear way, and a significant reduction was already evident by age about 40. Because donor CMV infection status was unknown, age-related changes in expanded clonotypes were potentially confounded.

The library was generated by 5' RACE. The listed sequencing device is Illumina HiSeq 2500. The second PCR ran for about 6 to 12 cycles and used a J-beta primer mix along with a sample-barcoded 5' primer. A template-switch 5' adaptor carrying 12 random nucleotides introduced a unique molecular identifier onto each TCR beta cDNA molecule. At least 2.5 million CDR3-containing paired-end reads were obtained from each sample. First-strand cDNA synthesis was performed from all RNA using the Mint cDNA synthesis kit, with priming by a TRBC-specific oligonucleotide. Following uracil-DNA glycosylase treatment, a first 18-cycle PCR with universal primers M1SS and BC2_uni_R was performed on all cDNA. In the original analysis: Each sample was normalized by randomly selecting 1 million high-quality reads, each carrying a distinct molecular identifier. Reads sharing molecular identifiers were discarded rather than binned into consensus sequences. MiTCR, run with a Q25 quality threshold and the strictest error-elimination algorithm, handled CDR3 identification, clonotype clustering and error correction. A nonparametric unseen species model using Euler transformation provided a lower-bound estimate of total TCR beta diversity. TCRdb reworked the public reads: Q25 trimming with fastp, MiXCR clone assembly, productive beta chains retained. Rows are unified per CDR3 protein, each entry keeping the most common DNA and genes. The authors' filters were not applied to this entry. The sample data list 980,000 or so distinct CDR3 sequences, and under 50% of these were observed just once. 13% of the sample is held by the ten biggest clonotypes.

Donors were approximately 42 systemically healthy Caucasian individuals from Russia aged 6 to 90 years. Each donor gave about 10 milliliters of peripheral blood, drawn into EDTA-treated Vacutainer tubes. Ficoll-Paque density-gradient centrifugation was used to isolate PBMCs, with at least 7 million obtained per sample. Trizol reagent was used to extract total RNA from the PBMCs, yielding at least 5 micrograms per sample. For every donor, an aliquot of PBMCs went through flow cytometry to measure the percentages of naive CD45RAhigh/CD27high T cells. Regarding this clonotype: It lacks a known antigen. The junction departs from germline at one end; a sequencing error may be responsible.

Rearrangement joined TRBV11-2 to TRBJ2-1; 8 bases in the middle match TRBD1. The clonotype was recovered from a man in his thirties or forties in good health. Sequenced material: blood. The base sequence is TGTACCAGCAGCTTCAGGGGGCGGCCTTTGGGTAATGAGCAGTTCTTC. This encodes CTSSFRGRPLGNEQFF. Full variable domain (CDR3 extended with the reference TRBV11-2 and TRBJ2-1 proteins): EAGVAQSPRYKIIEKRQSVAFWCNPISGHATLYWYQQILGQGPKLLIQFQNNGVVDDSQLPKDRFSAERLKGVDSTLKIQPAKLEDSAVYLCTSSFRGRPLGNEQFFGPGTRLTVL.